Following are 18 T cell receptor beta chains from one sample sequenced in a study of shared clonotypes between healthy human individuals. TCRdb's table, derived via immunoSEQ multiplex PCR, lists solely in-frame clones and lacks some. The sample lists roughly 1.4 million clones, approximately 98.5% occurring once. Sample: naive CD4+ T cells sorted from blood. The sample's subset: CD45RA+ positively selected. The receptors here all came from a man aged 25-45 years in good health.

V and J are TRBV18 and TRBJ2-7; D is unresolved. The CDR3 is made up of 12 amino acids. CDR1 KGHSH and CDR2 LQKENI come from the germline V gene. The V end was cut by 2 bases, the J end by 6 bases, with 8 bases between. This CDR3 is CASSPGEREQYF. The CDR3 bases are TGTGCCAGCTCACCAGGCGAGCGCGAGCAGTACTTC. Full variable domain (rest looked up from reference TRBV18 and TRBJ2-7): NAGVMQNPRHLVRRRGQEARLRCSPMKGHSHVYWYRQLPEEGLKFMVYLQKENIIDESGMPKERFSAEFPKEGPSILRIQQVVRGDSAAYFCASSPGEREQYFGPGTRLTVT.

The gene calls are TRBV29-1 and TRBJ2-2; 12 nucleotides match TRBD2. V was clipped by 5 bases and J by 4 bases; unmatched bases: 5. CDR1 and CDR2 (germline): SQVTM, ANQGSEA. This CDR3 is 15 amino acids long. Here the CDR3 reads CSVRTSGTVTGELFF. CDR3 coding DNA: TGCAGCGTTAGGACTAGCGGGACGGTCACCGGGGAGCTGTTTTTT.

The sample holds one count of this clone. The CDR3 region is CASSLPGRRSGANVLTF. The CDR3 nucleotides read TGTGCCAGCAGCTTGCCGGGCAGACGCTCTGGGGCCAACGTCCTGACTTTC. The chain uses TRBV5-4 and TRBJ2-6; D not certain. The length of the CDR3 is 17 residues. From germline, CDR1 is SGHNT and CDR2 YYREEE (reference sequence). Between the trimmed V and J ends, which lost 1 base and 0 bases, there was a span of 11 bases.

The chain carries TRBV28 and TRBJ2-3, with a weak D call TRBD1 (5 bases). This CDR3 has 17 amino acids. The V end was cut by 7 bases, the J end by 3 bases, with 23 bases between. Germline assignment: CDR1 MDHEN and CDR2 SYDVKM. As DNA, the CDR3 is TGTGCCAGCATCTCTTCTCTTGGGGCTGTAAGGACAGATACGCAGTATTTT. Translation: CASISSLGAVRTDTQYF.

This CDR3 reads CSVEDLPGQGNSYEQYF. The CDR3 nucleotides read TGCAGCGTTGAAGATCTCCCGGGACAGGGGAATAGCTACGAGCAGTACTTC. The chain employs TRBV29-1 and TRBJ2-7, with 10 bases lining up with TRBD1. Trimming removed 0 bases from V and 3 bases from J; junction bases left unmatched: 11. Germline CDR1 reads SQVTM; CDR2 reads ANQGSEA. The CDR3 is 17 amino acids.

The chain recombines TRBV30 with TRBJ2-7, with 10 bases that match TRBD1. The CDR3 has 13 residues. CDR1 is GTSNPN and CDR2 is SVGIG in the germline V gene (reference sequence). After removal of 2 bases from V and 4 bases from J, the junction contained 2 bases not matched to a gene. Here the CDR3 reads CAWSKDRGYEQYF. The CDR3 bases are TGTGCCTGGAGTAAGGACAGGGGGTACGAGCAGTACTTC.

A note on this clone: The identical CDR3 is also encoded by other nucleotide sequences in the sample. The chain has TRBV18 and TRBJ2-2; TRBD1 might be the D (5 bases). Germline CDR1 reads KGHSH; CDR2 reads LQKENI. V lost 2 bases and J lost 1, with 5 bases in between. The CDR3 is made up of 14 amino acids. CDR3 nucleotide sequence: TGTGCCAGCTCACCAGACAGGAACACCGGGGAGCTGTTTTTT. Translated: CASSPDRNTGELFF.

The chain carries TRBV29-1 and TRBJ2-3; TRBD2 matches 9 bases. J was trimmed by 3 bases and V by 3 bases; bases with no gene match: 7. The germline V gene has CDR1 SQVTM and CDR2 ANQGSEA. This CDR3 is built from 15 residues. The CDR3 spells CSVEGSTSGTDTQYF. Written as DNA, the CDR3 is TGCAGCGTTGAGGGTAGCACTAGCGGGACAGATACGCAGTATTTT.

The V and J genes are TRBV27 and TRBJ2-2; D ambiguous. Germline lookup yields CDR1 MNHEY and CDR2 SMNVEV (reference sequence). The CDR3 sequence is 13 residues long. Deletions cut 9 bases from V and 1 base from J, with 9 bases between. CDR3 protein: CASIPGNTGELFF. CDR3 nucleotide sequence: TGTGCCAGTATTCCAGGGAACACCGGGGAGCTGTTTTTT.

The genes are TRBV6-5 and TRBJ1-1; D may be TRBD1 (6 bases). V was pared by 5 bases and J by 5 bases, with 15 bases between. Per the germline V gene, CDR1 is MNHEY and CDR2 is SVGAGI. This CDR3 has 14 residues. The CDR3 coding sequence is TGTGCCAGCAGTCCCTCCGGGGGCGGTACTGAAGCTTTCTTT. It is translated as CASSPSGGGTEAFF.

This chain uses TRBV7-6 with TRBJ1-1, with D perhaps TRBD1 (5 bases). The CDR3 contains 15 residues. Germline CDR1 reads SGHVS; CDR2 reads FNYEAQ. V lost 1 base and J lost 6, with 15 bases in between. CDR3 nucleotides: TGTGCCAGCAGCTTAGTGGTAGGGTTAGGGGCTGAAGCTTTCTTT. This translates into CASSLVVGLGAEAFF. Based on the CDR3 plus reference TRBV7-6 and TRBJ1-1, the full variable domain is GAGVSQSPRYKVTKRGQDVALRCDPISGHVSLYWYRQALGQGPEFLTYFNYEAQQDKSGLPNDRFSAERPEGSISTLTIQRTEQRDSAMYRCASSLVVGLGAEAFFGQGTRLTVV.

V usage is TRBV19 and J usage is TRBJ2-5; 9 bases align to TRBD1. This CDR3 contains 14 residues. Losses at the gene ends were 4 bases for V and 7 bases for J; bases not matched to a gene: 7. Germline V gene lookup returns CDR1 LNHDA and CDR2 SQIVND (reference sequence). The CDR3 sequence: CASSRDRESGTQYF. The CDR3 nucleotides are TGTGCCAGTAGTAGGGACAGGGAATCTGGGACCCAGTACTTC. The full variable domain, in which reference TRBV19 and TRBJ2-5 provide the parts outside the CDR3, is DGGITQSPKYLFRKEGQNVTLSCEQNLNHDAMYWYRQDPGQGLRLIYYSQIVNDFQKGDIAEGYSVSREKKESFPLTVTSAQKNPTAFYLCASSRDRESGTQYFGPGTRLLVL.

V gene TRBV11-2 combines with J gene TRBJ1-5; no clear D. Germline CDR1 SGHAT, CDR2 FQNNGV. Trimming took 1 base from V and 4 from J, leaving 8 bases between them. The CDR3 has 14 residues. This CDR3 reads CASSLGAGNQPQHF. The CDR3 DNA reads TGTGCCAGCAGCTTAGGGGCGGGGAATCAGCCCCAGCATTTT.

The chain joins TRBV10-3 to TRBJ2-7; a weak D match, TRBD1 (6 bases). Trimming removed 3 bases from V and 6 bases from J, with 15 bases in between. This CDR3 has 14 amino acids. CDR1 ENHRY and CDR2 SYGVKD come from the germline V gene. The CDR3 protein is CAISEKTGLLEQYF. CDR3 bases: TGTGCCATCAGTGAAAAGACAGGCCTCCTCGAGCAGTACTTC.

The V call is TRBV7-9, the J call TRBJ1-5, with a weak D call TRBD1 (5 bases). Trimming pared 5 bases from V and 3 bases from J, leaving 8 bases between. The CDR3 runs to 13 residues. Germline V gene sequence: CDR1 SEHNR, CDR2 FQNEAQ (reference sequence). The CDR3 protein is CASSPGTNQPQHF. The DNA for the CDR3 is TGTGCCAGCAGCCCAGGGACCAATCAGCCCCAGCATTTT. The full variable domain, its missing parts supplied by reference TRBV7-9 and TRBJ1-5, is DTGVSQNPRHKITKRGQNVTFRCDPISEHNRLYWYRQTLGQGPEFLTYFQNEAQLEKSRLLSDRFSAERPKGSFSTLEIQRTEQGDSAMYLCASSPGTNQPQHFGDGTRLSIL.

To note about this clone: At the DNA level, this CDR3 is encoded by other sequences in the same sample as well. The V gene is TRBV6-5, the J gene TRBJ2-3; TRBD2 is a possible D gene (5 bases). The CDR3 is made up of 12 amino acids. Germline CDR1 and CDR2: MNHEY and SVGAGI. V lost 5 bases to trimming and J lost 3 bases, with 6 bases between them. The DNA for the CDR3 is TGTGCCAGCAGTAGCGGAACAGATACGCAGTATTTT. It codes for CASSSGTDTQYF.

For this clone: Different DNA sequences within this sample yield the same CDR3. The chain has TRBV27 and TRBJ2-2; D is undetermined. CDR3 length equals 13 residues. V lost 3 bases and J lost 3, with 5 bases in between. CDR1 MNHEY and CDR2 SMNVEV come from the germline V gene (reference sequence). DNA of the CDR3: TGTGCCAGCAGTTTTCGAGACACCGGGGAGCTGTTTTTT. Its protein is CASSFRDTGELFF.

Comments on this clone: Other DNA sequences from this sample encode an identical CDR3 as well. The J gene is TRBJ1-5, the V gene TRBV10-3; D unclear. The germline V gene has CDR1 ENHRY and CDR2 SYGVKD. Between the trimmed V and J ends, which lost 2 bases and 2 bases, there was a span of 7 bases. The CDR3 is made up of 14 amino acids. The CDR3 DNA reads TGTGCCATCAGTGAGGGATTAGGCAATCAGCCCCAGCATTTT. Protein: CAISEGLGNQPQHF.